This T cell receptor beta chain came from a study of shared clonotypes between healthy human individuals. Study as a whole: Donors had three CD4 naive, three CD4 memory, two CD8 naive and one CD8 memory plate apiece.

As defined, naive CD8 cells were CD45RO-negative and positively selected for CCR7, with terminally differentiated effector memory CD45RA+ cells excluded. V lost 1 base, J lost 0 bases, and 12 bases lay in between. Germline V CDR1 and CDR2: MDHEN, SYDVKM. This CDR3 is 16 amino acids long. The data were produced by immunoSEQ multiplex PCR, yet TCRdb's version contains in-frame clones alone and is incomplete. The table includes about 2.1 million clones, 93% detected once. The sequenced sample was naive CD8+ T cells from PBMCs. This receptor was obtained from a man in his late teens or twenties in good health. Some clones in this sample may be carry-over from other donors' samples. The rearrangement uses TRBV28 and TRBJ1-1, with D possibly matching TRBD1 (5 bases). CDR3 DNA sequence: TGTGCCAGCAGTTTATTCAGTGAGGGGATGAACACTGAAGCTTTCTTT. It codes for CASSLFSEGMNTEAFF.